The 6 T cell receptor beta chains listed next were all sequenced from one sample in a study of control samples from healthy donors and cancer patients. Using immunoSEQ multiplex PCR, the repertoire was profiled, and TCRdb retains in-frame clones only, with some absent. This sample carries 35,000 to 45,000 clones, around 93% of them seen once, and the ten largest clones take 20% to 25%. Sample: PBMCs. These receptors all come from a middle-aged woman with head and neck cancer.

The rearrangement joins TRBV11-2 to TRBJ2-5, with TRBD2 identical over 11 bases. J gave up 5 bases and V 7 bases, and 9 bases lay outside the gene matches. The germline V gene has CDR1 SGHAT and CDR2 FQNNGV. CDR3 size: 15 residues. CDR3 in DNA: TGTGCCAGCACCCCCCGTGTAGCGGGAGGGGAGACCCAGTACTTC. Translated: CASTPRVAGGETQYF.

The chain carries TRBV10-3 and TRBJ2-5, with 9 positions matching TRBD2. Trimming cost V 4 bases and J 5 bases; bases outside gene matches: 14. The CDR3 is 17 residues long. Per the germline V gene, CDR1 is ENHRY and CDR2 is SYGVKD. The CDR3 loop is CAISAGASGKGGETQYF. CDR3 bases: TGTGCCATCAGTGCTGGGGCTAGCGGGAAAGGGGGGGAGACCCAGTACTTC.

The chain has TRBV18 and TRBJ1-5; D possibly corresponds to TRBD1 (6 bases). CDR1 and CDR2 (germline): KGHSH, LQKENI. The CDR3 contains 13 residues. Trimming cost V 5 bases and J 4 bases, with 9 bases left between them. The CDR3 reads CASSGGRNQPQHF. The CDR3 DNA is TGTGCCAGCTCAGGGGGGCGGAATCAGCCCCAGCATTTT.

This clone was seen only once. In nucleotides, the CDR3 is TGCAGCGTTGAAGTCTCCCAGTATTATGGCTACACCTTC. This translates into CSVEVSQYYGYTF. V usage is TRBV29-1 and J usage is TRBJ1-2, with D unresolved. Germline V gene data show CDR1 as SQVTM and CDR2 as ANQGSEA. V was pared by 1 base and J by 5 bases, with 11 bases between. This CDR3 region has 13 residues.

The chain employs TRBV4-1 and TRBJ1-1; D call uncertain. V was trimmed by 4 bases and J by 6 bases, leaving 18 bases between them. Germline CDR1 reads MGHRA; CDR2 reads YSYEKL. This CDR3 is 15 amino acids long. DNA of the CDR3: TGCGCCAGCAGCCCGAGCGGGAGGCGGGATGCTGAAGCTTTCTTT. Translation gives CASSPSGRRDAEAFF.

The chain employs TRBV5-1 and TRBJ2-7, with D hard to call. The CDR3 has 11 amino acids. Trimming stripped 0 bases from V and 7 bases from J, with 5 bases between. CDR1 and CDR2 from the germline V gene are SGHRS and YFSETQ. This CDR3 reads CASSLEGEQYF. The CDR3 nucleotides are TGCGCCAGCAGCTTGGAAGGGGAGCAGTACTTC.